This note documents a single TCR beta chain sequence. The data were taken from a study of blood T cell repertoires in COVID-19. Study details: Samples came from the United States, Italy and Spain, spanning acute and convalescent COVID-19.

The germline V and J ends were trimmed by 2 bases and 2 bases, with 4 bases remaining between them. The CDR3 consists of 12 residues. Here immunoSEQ multiplex PCR was the method, and the copy in TCRdb shows in-frame clones only, minus some. The sample holds about 120,000 clones; 88% are singletons and the top ten take approximately 3.4%. The chain uses TRBV12-3 or TRBV12-4 and TRBJ2-7, with no clear D. This clonotype was sampled from a woman between 45 and 65 years old with acute or convalescent COVID-19. Sequencing was done on a sample of peripheral blood. The CDR3 bases are TGTGCCAGCAGTTTACGCGCCTACGAGCAGTACTTC. Translating it yields CASSLRAYEQYF.